The rows below give T cell receptor beta chains drawn from one sample of a study of technical replicates of blood from a handful of donors. Profiling relied on immunoSEQ multiplex PCR, and the TCRdb table lists in-frame clones only, not all of them. Among 70,000 to 85,000 clones listed, around 92% were seen once. The source material was T cells isolated from PBMCs. All receptors come from a human donor in good health. Each CDR3 is given with its conserved first and last residue. A D gene is named only where the DNA matches it firmly. Clone size is shown for a subset of rows, as once, few, many or a class of expanded clone.

d_gene | abundance | j_gene | v_gene | CDR3aa | CDR3nt
TRBD2 | NA | TRBJ2-5 | TRBV19 | CASSNFREGPETQYF | TGTGCCAGTAGTAATTTTAGGGAGGGCCCAGAGACCCAGTACTTC
TRBD1 | NA | TRBJ2-5 | TRBV27 | CATRRDRVQETQYF | TGTGCCACGCGCCGGGACAGGGTACAAGAGACCCAGTACTTC
TRBD2 | NA | TRBJ2-7 | TRBV7-3 | CASSLDGGEVDEQYF | TGTGCCAGCAGCCTCGACGGGGGGGAGGTAGACGAGCAGTACTTC
NA | once | TRBJ1-1 | TRBV7-2 | CASSPGNPEAFF | TGTGCCAGCAGCCCAGGGAACCCTGAAGCTTTCTTT
TRBD1 | NA | TRBJ2-7 | TRBV7-2 | CASSLGQGKIFEQYF | TGTGCCAGCAGCCTCGGACAGGGAAAGATCTTCGAGCAGTACTTC
NA | once | TRBJ1-2 | TRBV10-1 | CASSEGVTGGYTF | TGCGCCAGCAGTGAAGGGGTCACAGGTGGCTACACCTTC
NA | few | TRBJ2-2 | TRBV27 | CASRIGAGTGELFF | TGTGCCAGCAGGATAGGGGCCGGTACCGGGGAGCTGTTTTTT
TRBD2 | NA | TRBJ2-7 | TRBV9 | CASSVEWSAGGYEQYF | TGTGCCAGCAGCGTAGAATGGTCGGCGGGAGGTTACGAGCAGTACTTC
TRBD1 | NA | TRBJ1-5 | TRBV19 | CASRAGTAYQPQHF | TGTGCCAGTAGAGCCGGGACAGCTTATCAGCCCCAGCATTTT
NA | NA | TRBJ2-1 | TRBV18 | CASSPLQGNEQFF | TGTGCCAGCTCACCGCTACAGGGAAATGAGCAGTTCTTC
NA | NA | TRBJ2-7 | TRBV4-2 | CASSQDKDSPYEQYF | TGTGCCAGCAGCCAAGATAAAGACAGCCCCTACGAGCAGTACTTC
NA | NA | TRBJ2-2 | TRBV19 | CASSITHRVNPNTGELFF | TGTGCCAGTAGTATTACGCACAGGGTAAATCCGAACACCGGGGAGCTGTTTTTT
NA | NA | TRBJ2-7 | TRBV5-6 | CASSLVFDEQYF | TGTGCCAGCAGCTTGGTGTTCGACGAGCAGTACTTC
TRBD2 | NA | TRBJ2-1 | TRBV6-6 | CASSQEGLAGGGEQFF | TGTGCCAGCAGCCAGGAAGGACTAGCGGGAGGGGGTGAGCAGTTCTTC
NA | NA | TRBJ2-3 | TRBV9 | CASSVAAFSTDTQYF | TGTGCCAGCAGCGTAGCTGCGTTCAGCACAGATACGCAGTATTTT
NA | NA | TRBJ1-5 | TRBV30 | CAWSGPGVGNQPQHF | TGTGCCTGGAGTGGCCCCGGGGTAGGCAATCAGCCCCAGCATTTT